Included here is one TCR beta chain sequence, with context. This CDR3 contains 18 residues. The V gene end was trimmed by 0 bases and the J gene end by 3 bases; junction bases not matched to a gene: 15. CDR1 is SGDLS, CDR2 YYNGEE, per germline. The data originate from a study of blood T cell repertoires in COVID-19. About the study: Spain, Italy and the United States supplied samples that represented acute and convalescent COVID-19.

TCRdb keeps only in-frame clones here, not all; method: immunoSEQ multiplex PCR. The sample lists over 50,000 clones, approximately 83% occurring once. The source of this sequence is a human donor in a cohort sampled during active COVID-19. This chain joins TRBV9 and TRBJ2-7, with 7 bases that match TRBD2. The sequencing input was peripheral blood. CDR3 region: CASSVAPERGGSYYEQYF. For the CDR3, the DNA is TGTGCCAGCAGCGTAGCTCCCGAACGAGGCGGGAGTTACTACGAGCAGTACTTC.